The 28 T cell receptor beta chains in this list originate from one sample, sequenced in a study of shared clonotypes between healthy human individuals. Data came from immunoSEQ multiplex PCR; TCRdb stores just in-frame clones and leaves some out. Of about 2.1 million clones in the sample, 80% to 95% were seen once. In the naive CD8 group, cells lacked CD45RO and were positively selected for CCR7, so terminally differentiated effector memory CD45RA+ cells were left out. The sample consisted of naive CD8+ T cells from PBMCs. The receptors stem from a man younger than 35 in good health. Some clones in this sample may be carry-over from other donors' samples.

The rearrangement joins TRBV13 to TRBJ2-3, with TRBD2 as a possible D gene (6 bases). The CDR3 extends over 15 amino acids. CDR1 PRHDT and CDR2 FYEKMQ come from the germline V gene (reference sequence). Trimming pared 3 bases from V and 4 bases from J, leaving 14 bases between. The CDR3 DNA follows: TGTGCCAGCAGCTTGACGGGAGTCCTCGCAGATACGCAGTATTTT. Protein product: CASSLTGVLADTQYF.

This clone was seen a single time. This chain joins TRBV7-9 and TRBJ1-1; unclear D gene. Trimming took 0 bases from V and 0 from J, leaving 8 bases between them. Germline loops: CDR1 SEHNR, CDR2 FQNEAQ (reference sequence). The CDR3 covers 15 residues. The CDR3 DNA reads as TGTGCCAGCAGCTTAGCCGTCAGGATGAACACTGAAGCTTTCTTT. It is translated as CASSLAVRMNTEAFF.

This chain connects TRBV4-3 to TRBJ2-3, with D possibly being TRBD2 (5 bases). Trimming shortened V by 3 bases and J by 6 bases, and 22 bases separated the two germline ends. CDR3 length: 17 amino acids. Germline values: CDR1 LGHNA, CDR2 YSLEER. The DNA for the CDR3 is TGCGCCAGCAGCCAGGATCCGCCGGACTCGGAGGCCGATACGCAGTATTTT. This gives the protein CASSQDPPDSEADTQYF.

This chain's CDR3 is CASSLLEETSAVQYF. The CDR3 DNA reads TGTGCCAGCAGTTTATTAGAGGAGACTAGCGCCGTGCAGTACTTC. J is TRBJ2-7 and V is TRBV28; 8 bases match TRBD2. The CDR3 has 15 residues. Trimming at V came to 1 base and at J to 9 bases, leaving 11 bases not matched to a gene. Germline-derived CDR1 and CDR2 are MDHEN and SYDVKM.

As regards this clone: The sample carries other DNA sequences with the same CDR3. The gene calls are TRBV4-1 and TRBJ2-5; D call uncertain. The CDR3 loop spans 14 amino acids. Germline V gives CDR1 MGHRA, CDR2 YSYEKL. V was shortened by 0 bases and J by 2 bases, with 7 bases between the two germline ends. The CDR3 sequence is CASSQDPTQETQYF. DNA for the CDR3: TGCGCCAGCAGCCAAGATCCTACGCAAGAGACCCAGTACTTC.

The chain is built from TRBV7-2 and TRBJ2-5, with D uncertain. Germline CDR1 is SGHTA and CDR2 is FQGNSA. Trimming took 4 bases from V and 5 from J, leaving 17 bases between them. CDR3 length: 15 amino acids. The DNA for the CDR3 is TGTGCCAGCAGCTCCCCCACCCCGTGGTGGGAGACCCAGTACTTC. It is translated as CASSSPTPWWETQYF.

CDR3 DNA sequence: TGCGCCAGCAGCTCTGCGACTTACCCCTACGAGCAGTACTTC. This encodes CASSSATYPYEQYF. The V gene is TRBV5-1, the J gene TRBJ2-7; the D is unclear. The CDR3 spans 14 residues. Germline V lookup: CDR1 SGHRS, CDR2 YFSETQ. Trimming took off 3 bases at V and 2 bases at J, with 12 bases between the two ends.

The chain recombines TRBV7-2 with TRBJ1-1; D not resolved. The CDR3 consists of 13 residues. V was shortened by 5 bases and J by 7 bases, with 14 bases between the two germline ends. CDR1 is SGHTA, CDR2 FQGNSA, per germline. In DNA form, the CDR3 reads TGTGCCAGCAGCCCACTCCGTGCGGGTGAAGCTTTCTTT. This codes for CASSPLRAGEAFF.

This chain links TRBV28 with TRBJ2-6, with TRBD1 as a possible D gene (6 bases). This CDR3 has 16 residues. CDR1 and CDR2 from the germline V gene are MDHEN and SYDVKM. The V end was cut by 5 bases, the J end by 4 bases, with 15 bases between. The CDR3 loop reads CASSLRTVFGANVLTF. The CDR3 nucleotides are TGTGCCAGCAGTCTCCGGACAGTTTTCGGGGCCAACGTCCTGACTTTC.

The rearrangement uses TRBV7-9 and TRBJ2-7, with no clear D. Trimming left V 10 bases short and J 2 bases short, with 9 bases between. The germline gives CDR1 SEHNR, CDR2 FQNEAQ (reference sequence). This CDR3 has 11 amino acids. The chain's CDR3 is CATLAPYEQYF. The CDR3 region has the DNA TGTGCCACGTTAGCCCCCTACGAGCAGTACTTC.

J is TRBJ2-2 and V is TRBV7-8, with TRBD1 as a possible D gene (6 bases). Trimming removed 5 bases at V and 4 bases at J, with 14 bases between. This CDR3 region has 15 residues. Germline CDR1 is SGHVS and CDR2 is FQNEAQ. CDR3 amino acids: CASSQQGRVTGELFF. As DNA, the CDR3 is TGTGCCAGCAGCCAACAGGGACGCGTCACCGGGGAGCTGTTTTTT. Filled out from reference TRBV7-8 and TRBJ2-2, the complete variable domain reads GAGVSQSPRYKVAKRGQDVALRCDPISGHVSLFWYQQALGQGPEFLTYFQNEAQLDKSGLPSDRFFAERPEGSVSTLKIQRTQQEDSAVYLCASSQQGRVTGELFFGEGSRLTVL.

The J gene is TRBJ2-7, the V gene TRBV9, with D maybe TRBD2 (6 bases). The germline V and J ends were trimmed by 2 bases and 7 bases, with 13 bases remaining between them. The CDR3 runs to 13 residues. Germline V gives CDR1 SGDLS, CDR2 YYNGEE. The CDR3 nucleotides are TGTGCCAGCAGCGTTGGCGGGATGGGAGAGCAGTACTTC. Translating gives CASSVGGMGEQYF.

The rearrangement uses TRBV13 and TRBJ2-5; D not certain. CDR1 and CDR2 (germline): PRHDT, FYEKMQ (reference sequence). Trimming removed 4 bases from V and 1 base from J, with 7 bases in between. The CDR3 is 13 amino acids. DNA of the CDR3: TGTGCCAGCAGCTGGGGATCCCAAGAGACCCAGTACTTC. Translated: CASSWGSQETQYF.

The chain recombines TRBV5-5 with TRBJ2-7, with D possibly being TRBD2 (6 bases). V shed 4 bases and J shed 3 bases, with 8 bases lying between them. Germline CDR1 is SGHKS and CDR2 is YYEKEE (reference sequence). This CDR3 has 12 residues. The CDR3 region has the DNA TGTGCCAGCAGCGTCGGGAGCTACGAGCAGTACTTC. It yields the protein CASSVGSYEQYF.

This chain links TRBV9 with TRBJ1-1, with a tentative D call TRBD1 (5 bases). There are 14 residues in the CDR3. Germline CDR1 is SGDLS and CDR2 is YYNGEE. Trimming pared 1 base from V and 1 base from J, leaving 8 bases between. Here the CDR3 reads CASSVQGRNTEAFF. The CDR3 DNA is TGTGCCAGCAGCGTACAGGGACGGAACACTGAAGCTTTCTTT.

The V call is TRBV4-1, the J call TRBJ1-2; D uncertain. There are 14 residues in the CDR3. Germline CDR1 and CDR2: MGHRA and YSYEKL. V dropped 0 bases and J dropped 4 bases, with 9 bases sitting between them. The CDR3 coding sequence is TGCGCCAGCAGCCAAGAAGTCAGGACCTATGGCTACACCTTC. Translated, it gives CASSQEVRTYGYTF.

Details on this clone: The same CDR3 is also encoded by other DNA sequences in this sample. This chain links TRBV14 with TRBJ2-7; D gene unclear. The V gene's germline CDR1 is SGHDN and CDR2 FVKESK. With 3 bases removed from V and 0 bases from J, the gap between germline ends came to 6 bases. The CDR3 has 13 residues. The CDR3 protein is CASSQGSSYEQYF. CDR3 DNA sequence: TGTGCCAGCAGCCAGGGTAGCTCCTACGAGCAGTACTTC. The whole variable domain, remainder taken from reference TRBV14 and TRBJ2-7, is EAGVTQFPSHSVIEKGQTVTLRCDPISGHDNLYWYRRVMGKEIKFLLHFVKESKQDESGMPNNRFLAERTGGTYSTLKVQPAELEDSGVYFCASSQGSSYEQYFGPGTRLTVT.

J is TRBJ1-1 and V is TRBV5-1; TRBD1 is a possible D gene (6 bases). Germline CDR1 reads SGHRS; CDR2 reads YFSETQ. The CDR3 consists of 13 residues. V lost 3 bases and J lost 13, with 19 bases in between. The chain's CDR3 is CASSSTGAGWVFF. CDR3 DNA sequence: TGCGCCAGCAGCTCAACGGGGGCAGGGTGGGTTTTCTTT.

V and J are TRBV6-5 and TRBJ2-3, with 8 bases that match TRBD1. Germline lookup yields CDR1 MNHEY and CDR2 SVGAGI. Trimming at V came to 6 bases and at J to 1 base, leaving 3 bases not matched to a gene. The CDR3 runs 14 residues. The CDR3 region is CASSPDRGTDTQYF. The CDR3 bases are TGTGCCAGCAGCCCGGACAGGGGCACAGATACGCAGTATTTT.

The chain is built from TRBV9 and TRBJ1-1; a possible D gene is TRBD1 (6 bases). This CDR3 is built from 15 residues. Trimming left V 4 bases short and J 5 bases short, with 18 bases between. The germline CDR1 and CDR2 sequences are SGDLS and YYNGEE. The CDR3 region has the DNA TGTGCCAGCAGCCACCTCGGGGGCGCCGGGACTGAAGCTTTCTTT. Residues: CASSHLGGAGTEAFF.

V is TRBV6-5 and J is TRBJ1-1; no reliable D call. The V end was cut by 2 bases, the J end by 3 bases, with 7 bases between. Germline V gene lookup returns CDR1 MNHEY and CDR2 SVGAGI. The CDR3 extends over 13 amino acids. CDR3 coding DNA: TGTGCCAGCAGTTACCTCACATACACTGAAGCTTTCTTT. Translated: CASSYLTYTEAFF.

The rearrangement uses TRBV25-1 and TRBJ1-5; D unresolved. The V and J ends lost 1 base and 4 bases respectively, with 8 bases between them. Germline assignment: CDR1 MGHDK and CDR2 SYGVNS. The CDR3 covers 14 residues. The CDR3 loop is CASSEFGRNQPQHF. CDR3 nucleotides: TGTGCCAGCAGTGAATTTGGGAGGAATCAGCCCCAGCATTTT. Looking up the rest from reference TRBV25-1 and TRBJ1-5 gives the full variable domain: EADIYQTPRYLVIGTGKKITLECSQTMGHDKMYWYQQDPGMELHLIHYSYGVNSTEKGDLSSESTVSRIRTEHFPLTLESARPSHTSQYLCASSEFGRNQPQHFGDGTRLSIL.

The V call is TRBV5-1, the J call TRBJ2-3; TRBD1 matches at 7 bases. J was trimmed by 6 bases and V by 0 bases; bases with no gene match: 7. The CDR3 covers 15 residues. Germline CDR1 and CDR2: SGHRS and YFSETQ. The CDR3 loop reads CASSLVRGWRDTQYF. Here the CDR3 DNA reads TGCGCCAGCAGCTTGGTCAGGGGGTGGAGGGATACGCAGTATTTT.

J is TRBJ1-1 and V is TRBV5-1; a possible D gene is TRBD1 (6 bases). V lost 1 base, J lost 8 bases, and 12 bases lay in between. The CDR3 is 13 residues long. Germline CDR1 is SGHRS and CDR2 is YFSETQ. The CDR3 region has the DNA TGCGCCAGCAGCTTGACGGGGGGCTCAGAAGCTTTCTTT. Amino acids: CASSLTGGSEAFF.

As concerns this clone: At one end the junction does not follow the germline gene, possibly because of a read error. The chain links TRBV9 to TRBJ2-5; possibly TRBD2 for D (6 bases). This CDR3 is built from 13 residues. Germline V gene sequence: CDR1 SGDLS, CDR2 YYNGEE. CDR3 residues: CAGSVADQETQYF. In nucleotides, the CDR3 is TGTGCCGGCAGCGTAGCGGACCAAGAGACCCAGTACTTC.

The V call is TRBV4-3, the J call TRBJ1-4; TRBD1 agrees at 7 bases. Germline CDR1 LGHNA, CDR2 YSLEER. Losses at the gene ends were 0 bases for V and 7 bases for J; bases not matched to a gene: 8. CDR3 length equals 16 residues. The CDR3: CASSQDYRGKGEKLFF. CDR3 in DNA: TGCGCCAGCAGCCAAGACTACAGGGGAAAGGGTGAAAAACTGTTTTTT.

The table lists this clone with a count of one. The J gene is TRBJ2-1, the V gene TRBV9; weak D call: TRBD2 (5 bases). This CDR3 is built from 15 residues. V lost 2 bases, J lost 5 bases, and 14 bases lay in between. The germline V gene has CDR1 SGDLS and CDR2 YYNGEE. DNA for the CDR3: TGTGCCAGCAGCGTGGGCGGGTCCCAAAACAATGAGCAGTTCTTC. It is translated as CASSVGGSQNNEQFF.

The CDR3 here is CASSRAVTLPPGTQYF. The DNA of the CDR3 is TGTGCCAGCTCCCGGGCAGTAACATTACCCCCAGGGACCCAGTACTTC. V gene TRBV2 combines with J gene TRBJ2-5; D gene uncertain. The CDR3 length is 16 residues. The germline gives CDR1 SNHLY, CDR2 FYNNEI. V was shortened by 8 bases and J by 7 bases, with 26 bases between the two germline ends.